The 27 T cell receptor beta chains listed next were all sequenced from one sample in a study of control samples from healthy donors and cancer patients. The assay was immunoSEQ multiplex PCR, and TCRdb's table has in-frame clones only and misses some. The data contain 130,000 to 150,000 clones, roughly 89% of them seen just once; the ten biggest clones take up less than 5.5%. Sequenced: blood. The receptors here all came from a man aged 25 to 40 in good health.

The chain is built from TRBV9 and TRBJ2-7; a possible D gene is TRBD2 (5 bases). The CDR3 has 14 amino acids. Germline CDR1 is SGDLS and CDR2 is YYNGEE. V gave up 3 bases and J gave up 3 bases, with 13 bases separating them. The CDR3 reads CASSASGTYYEQYF. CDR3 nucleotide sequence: TGTGCCAGCAGCGCGAGCGGCACATACTACGAGCAGTACTTC.

Here the CDR3 reads CASSPPGLGWETQYF. CDR3 DNA: TGTGCCAGCAGCCCCCCCGGACTAGGCTGGGAGACCCAGTACTTC. J is TRBJ2-5 and V is TRBV13; TRBD2 agrees at 7 bases. V gave up 5 bases and J gave up 5 bases; unmatched junction bases: 11. Per the germline V gene, CDR1 is PRHDT and CDR2 is FYEKMQ (reference sequence). The CDR3 spans 15 residues.

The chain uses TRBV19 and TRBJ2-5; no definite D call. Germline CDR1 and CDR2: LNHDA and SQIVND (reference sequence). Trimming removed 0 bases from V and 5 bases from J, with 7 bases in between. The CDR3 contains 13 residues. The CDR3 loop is CASSIEGLETQYF. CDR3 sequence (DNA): TGTGCCAGTAGTATAGAAGGGTTGGAGACCCAGTACTTC.

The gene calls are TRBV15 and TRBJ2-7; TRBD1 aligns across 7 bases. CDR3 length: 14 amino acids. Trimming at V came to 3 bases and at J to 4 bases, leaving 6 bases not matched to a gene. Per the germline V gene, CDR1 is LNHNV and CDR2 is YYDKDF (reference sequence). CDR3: CATSRRDRAYEQYF. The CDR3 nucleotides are TGTGCCACCAGCAGGCGCGACAGGGCGTACGAGCAGTACTTC.

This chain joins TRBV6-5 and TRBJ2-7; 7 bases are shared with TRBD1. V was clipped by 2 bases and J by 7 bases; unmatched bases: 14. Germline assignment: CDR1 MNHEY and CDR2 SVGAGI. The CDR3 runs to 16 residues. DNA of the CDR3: TGTGCCAGCAGTTACCGACAGGGTAAGGGGGCGAAGGAGCAGTACTTC. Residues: CASSYRQGKGAKEQYF.

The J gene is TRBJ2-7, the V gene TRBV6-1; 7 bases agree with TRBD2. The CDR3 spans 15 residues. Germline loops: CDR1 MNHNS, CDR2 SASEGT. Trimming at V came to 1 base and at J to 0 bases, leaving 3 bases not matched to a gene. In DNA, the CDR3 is TGTGCCAGCAGTGAAGAAGCTAGCGGCTCCTACGAGCAGTACTTC. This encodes CASSEEASGSYEQYF.

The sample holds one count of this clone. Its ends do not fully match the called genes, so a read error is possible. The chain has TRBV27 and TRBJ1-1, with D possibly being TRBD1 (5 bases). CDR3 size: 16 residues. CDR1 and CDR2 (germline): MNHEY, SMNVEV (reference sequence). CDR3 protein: CASSLSFRVANTEAFF. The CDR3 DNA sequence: TGTGCCAGCAGTCTATCCTTCAGGGTGGCGAACACTGAAGCTTTCTTT.

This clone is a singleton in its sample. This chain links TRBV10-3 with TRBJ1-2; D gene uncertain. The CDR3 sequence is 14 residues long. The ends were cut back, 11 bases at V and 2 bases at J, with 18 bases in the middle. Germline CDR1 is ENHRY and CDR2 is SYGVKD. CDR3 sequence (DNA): TGTGCCTCCAAGTCCGAGACGGAGAACTATGGCTACACCTTC. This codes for CASKSETENYGYTF.

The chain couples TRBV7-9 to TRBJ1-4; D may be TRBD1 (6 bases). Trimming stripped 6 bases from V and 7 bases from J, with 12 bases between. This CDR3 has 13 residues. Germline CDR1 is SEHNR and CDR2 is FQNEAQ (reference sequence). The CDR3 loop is CASRGGDGEKLFF. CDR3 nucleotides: TGTGCCAGCAGAGGGGGTGACGGTGAAAAACTGTTTTTT. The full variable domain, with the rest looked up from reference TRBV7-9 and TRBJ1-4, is DTGVSQNPRHKITKRGQNVTFRCDPISEHNRLYWYRQTLGQGPEFLTYFQNEAQLEKSRLLSDRFSAERPKGSFSTLEIQRTEQGDSAMYLCASRGGDGEKLFFGSGTQLSVL.

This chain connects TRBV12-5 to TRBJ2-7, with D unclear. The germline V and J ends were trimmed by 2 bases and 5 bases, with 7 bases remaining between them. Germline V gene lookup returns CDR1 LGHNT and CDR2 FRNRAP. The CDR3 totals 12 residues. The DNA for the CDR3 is TGTGCTAGTGGTTTGCCTTCAGACGAGCAGTACTTC. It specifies CASGLPSDEQYF.

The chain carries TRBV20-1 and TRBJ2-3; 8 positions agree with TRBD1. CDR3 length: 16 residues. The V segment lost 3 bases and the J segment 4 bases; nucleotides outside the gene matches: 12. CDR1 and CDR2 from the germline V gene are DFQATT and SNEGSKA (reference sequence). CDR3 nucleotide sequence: TGCAGTGCTAGTGGGGGTCGGACAGGGTTGTCAGATACGCAGTATTTT. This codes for CSASGGRTGLSDTQYF.

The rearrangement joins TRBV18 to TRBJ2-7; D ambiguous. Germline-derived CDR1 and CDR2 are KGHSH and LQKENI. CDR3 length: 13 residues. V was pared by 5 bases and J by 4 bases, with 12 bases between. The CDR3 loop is CASSLDGTYEQYF. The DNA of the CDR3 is TGTGCCAGCTCATTAGACGGAACGTACGAGCAGTACTTC.

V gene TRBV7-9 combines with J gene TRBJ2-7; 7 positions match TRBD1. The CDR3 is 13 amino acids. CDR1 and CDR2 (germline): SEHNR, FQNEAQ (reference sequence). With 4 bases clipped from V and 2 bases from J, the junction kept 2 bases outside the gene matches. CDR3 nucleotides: TGTGCCAGCAGCTCGACAGGGACCTACGAGCAGTACTTC. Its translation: CASSSTGTYEQYF. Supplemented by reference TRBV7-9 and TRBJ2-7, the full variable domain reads DTGVSQNPRHKITKRGQNVTFRCDPISEHNRLYWYRQTLGQGPEFLTYFQNEAQLEKSRLLSDRFSAERPKGSFSTLEIQRTEQGDSAMYLCASSSTGTYEQYFGPGTRLTVT.

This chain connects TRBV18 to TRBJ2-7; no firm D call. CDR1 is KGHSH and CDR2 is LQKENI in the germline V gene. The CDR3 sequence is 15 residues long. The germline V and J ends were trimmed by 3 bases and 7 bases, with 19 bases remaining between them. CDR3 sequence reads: CASSPFATTPWEQYF. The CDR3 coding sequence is TGTGCCAGCTCACCTTTCGCTACGACGCCTTGGGAGCAGTACTTC.

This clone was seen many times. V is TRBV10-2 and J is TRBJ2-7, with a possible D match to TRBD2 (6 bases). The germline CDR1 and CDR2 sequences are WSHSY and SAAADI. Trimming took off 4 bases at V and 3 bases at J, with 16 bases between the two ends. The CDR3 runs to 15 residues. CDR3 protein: CASSGGTVEFYEQYF. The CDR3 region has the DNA TGCGCCAGCAGTGGCGGGACTGTGGAGTTCTACGAGCAGTACTTC.

The CDR3 is CASSLTTPSYEQYF. CDR3 DNA: TGTGCCAGCAGTTTGACTACACCCTCCTACGAGCAGTACTTC. The chain carries TRBV27 and TRBJ2-7, with D possibly being TRBD2 (5 bases). V was shortened by 3 bases and J by 0 bases, with 9 bases between the two germline ends. The CDR3 length is 14 residues. Germline V CDR1 and CDR2: MNHEY, SMNVEV (reference sequence).

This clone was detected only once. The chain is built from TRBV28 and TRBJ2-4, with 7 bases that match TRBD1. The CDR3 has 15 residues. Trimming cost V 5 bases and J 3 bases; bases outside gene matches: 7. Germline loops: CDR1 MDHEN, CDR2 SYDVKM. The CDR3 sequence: CASSRPDRDKNIQYF. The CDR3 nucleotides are TGTGCCAGCAGTCGCCCAGACAGGGACAAAAACATTCAGTACTTC. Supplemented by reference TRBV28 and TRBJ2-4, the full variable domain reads DVKVTQSSRYLVKRTGEKVFLECVQDMDHENMFWYRQDPGLGLRLIYFSYDVKMKEKGDIPEGYSVSREKKERFSLILESASTNQTSMYLCASSRPDRDKNIQYFGAGTRLSVL.

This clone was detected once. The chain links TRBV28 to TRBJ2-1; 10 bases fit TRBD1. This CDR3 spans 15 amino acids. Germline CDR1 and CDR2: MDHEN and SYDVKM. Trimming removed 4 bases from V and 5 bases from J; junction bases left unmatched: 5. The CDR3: CASSSAGTGDNEQFF. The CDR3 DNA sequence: TGTGCCAGCAGTTCCGCCGGGACAGGGGACAATGAGCAGTTCTTC.

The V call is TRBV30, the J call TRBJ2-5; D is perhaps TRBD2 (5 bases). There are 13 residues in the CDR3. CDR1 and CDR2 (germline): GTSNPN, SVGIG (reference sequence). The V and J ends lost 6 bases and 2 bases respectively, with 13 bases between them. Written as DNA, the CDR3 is TGTGCCTGCGCAAGAGCGGATCAAGAGACCCAGTACTTC. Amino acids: CACARADQETQYF. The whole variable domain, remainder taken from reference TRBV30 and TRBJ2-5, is SQTIHQWPATLVQPVGSPLSLECTVEGTSNPNLYWYRQAAGRGLQLLFYSVGIGQISSEVPQNLSASRPQDRQFILSSKKLLLSDSGFYLCACARADQETQYFGPGTRLLVL.

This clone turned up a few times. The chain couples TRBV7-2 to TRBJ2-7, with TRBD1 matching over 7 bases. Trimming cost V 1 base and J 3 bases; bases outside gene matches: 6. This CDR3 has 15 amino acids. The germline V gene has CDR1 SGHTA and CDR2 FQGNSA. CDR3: CASSLVNRGIYEQYF. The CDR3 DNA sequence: TGTGCCAGCAGCTTAGTAAACAGGGGAATCTACGAGCAGTACTTC.

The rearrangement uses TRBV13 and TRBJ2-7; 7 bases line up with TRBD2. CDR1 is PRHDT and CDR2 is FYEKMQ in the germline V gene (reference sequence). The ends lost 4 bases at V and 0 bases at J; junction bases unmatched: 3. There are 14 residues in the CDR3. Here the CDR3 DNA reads TGTGCCAGCAGCTGGCGGGGGAGCTCCTACGAGCAGTACTTC. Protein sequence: CASSWRGSSYEQYF.

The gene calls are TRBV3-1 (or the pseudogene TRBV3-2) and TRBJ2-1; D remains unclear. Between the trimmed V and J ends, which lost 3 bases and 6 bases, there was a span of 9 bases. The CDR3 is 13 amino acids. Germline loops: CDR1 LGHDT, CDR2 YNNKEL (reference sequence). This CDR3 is CASSQILGNEQFF. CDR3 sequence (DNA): TGTGCCAGCAGCCAGATACTGGGCAATGAGCAGTTCTTC.

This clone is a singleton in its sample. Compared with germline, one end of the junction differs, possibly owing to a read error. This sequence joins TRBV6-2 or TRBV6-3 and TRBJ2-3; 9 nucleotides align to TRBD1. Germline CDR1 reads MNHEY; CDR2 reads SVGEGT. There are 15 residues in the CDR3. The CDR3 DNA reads TGTGCCAGCAGTGATGGACAGGGGAGCACGGATACGCAGTATTTT. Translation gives CASSDGQGSTDTQYF.

The CDR3 sequence is CASSFRDDEAFF. The CDR3 DNA sequence: TGTGCCAGCAGCTTCCGGGACGATGAAGCTTTCTTT. The rearrangement uses TRBV13 and TRBJ1-1, with TRBD1 as a possible D gene (5 bases). The germline gives CDR1 PRHDT, CDR2 FYEKMQ (reference sequence). With 3 bases removed from V and 7 bases from J, the gap between germline ends came to 9 bases. The length of the CDR3 is 12 residues.

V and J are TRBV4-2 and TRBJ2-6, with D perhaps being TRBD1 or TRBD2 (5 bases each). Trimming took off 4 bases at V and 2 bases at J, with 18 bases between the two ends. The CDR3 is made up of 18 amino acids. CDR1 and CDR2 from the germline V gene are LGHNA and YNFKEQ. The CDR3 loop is CASSLSFVGVPGANVLTF. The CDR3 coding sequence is TGTGCCAGCAGCCTGTCTTTTGTGGGGGTGCCTGGGGCCAACGTCCTGACTTTC.

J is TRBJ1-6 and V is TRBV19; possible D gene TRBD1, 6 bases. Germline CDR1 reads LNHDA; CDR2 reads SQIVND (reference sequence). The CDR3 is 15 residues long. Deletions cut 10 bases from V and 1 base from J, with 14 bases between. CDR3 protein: CATDPTGSYNSPLHF. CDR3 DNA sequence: TGTGCCACCGACCCTACAGGGTCCTATAATTCACCCCTCCACTTT.

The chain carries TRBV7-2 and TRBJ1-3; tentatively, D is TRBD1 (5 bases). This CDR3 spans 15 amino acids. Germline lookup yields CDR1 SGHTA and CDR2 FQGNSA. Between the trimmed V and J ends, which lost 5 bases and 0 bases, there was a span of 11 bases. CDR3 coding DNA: TGTGCCAGCAGCGGGGGACCGACCTCTGGAAACACCATATATTTT. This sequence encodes CASSGGPTSGNTIYF.